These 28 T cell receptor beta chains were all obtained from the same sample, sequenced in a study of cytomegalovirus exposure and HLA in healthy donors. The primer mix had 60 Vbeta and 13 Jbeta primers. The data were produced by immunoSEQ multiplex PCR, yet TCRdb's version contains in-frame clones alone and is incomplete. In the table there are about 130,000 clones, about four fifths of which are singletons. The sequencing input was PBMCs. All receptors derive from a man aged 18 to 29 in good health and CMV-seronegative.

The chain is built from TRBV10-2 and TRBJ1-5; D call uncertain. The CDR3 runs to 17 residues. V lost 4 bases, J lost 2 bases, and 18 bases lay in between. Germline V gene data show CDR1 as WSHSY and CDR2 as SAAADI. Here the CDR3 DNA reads TGCGCCAGCAGTGTTTTCGAGGCGCGCTCAGGCAATCAGCCCCAGCATTTT. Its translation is CASSVFEARSGNQPQHF.

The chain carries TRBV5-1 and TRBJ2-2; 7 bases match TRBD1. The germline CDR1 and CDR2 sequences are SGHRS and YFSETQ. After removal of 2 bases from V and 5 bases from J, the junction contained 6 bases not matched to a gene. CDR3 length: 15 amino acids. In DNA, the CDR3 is TGCGCCAGCAGCTTCGGACAGGTTCTAACCGGGGAGCTGTTTTTT. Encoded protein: CASSFGQVLTGELFF.

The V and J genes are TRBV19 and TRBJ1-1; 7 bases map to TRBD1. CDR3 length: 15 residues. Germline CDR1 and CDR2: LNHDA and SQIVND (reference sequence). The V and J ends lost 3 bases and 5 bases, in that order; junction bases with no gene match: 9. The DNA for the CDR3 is TGTGCCAGTAGTATCCTAGACAGGGTTGGGACTGAAGCTTTCTTT. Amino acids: CASSILDRVGTEAFF.

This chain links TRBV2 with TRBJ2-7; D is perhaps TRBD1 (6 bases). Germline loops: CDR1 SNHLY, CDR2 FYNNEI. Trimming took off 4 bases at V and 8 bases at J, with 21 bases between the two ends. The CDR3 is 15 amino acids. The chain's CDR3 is CASSVLGAASEKQYF. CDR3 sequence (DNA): TGTGCCAGCAGTGTCTTGGGGGCGGCCTCTGAGAAGCAGTACTTC.

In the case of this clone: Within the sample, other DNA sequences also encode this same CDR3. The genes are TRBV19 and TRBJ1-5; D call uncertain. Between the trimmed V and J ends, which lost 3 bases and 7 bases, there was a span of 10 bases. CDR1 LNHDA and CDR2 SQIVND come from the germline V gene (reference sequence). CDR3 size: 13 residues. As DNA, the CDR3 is TGTGCCAGTAGTATGGAGCACGGGCAGCCCCAGCATTTT. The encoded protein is CASSMEHGQPQHF.

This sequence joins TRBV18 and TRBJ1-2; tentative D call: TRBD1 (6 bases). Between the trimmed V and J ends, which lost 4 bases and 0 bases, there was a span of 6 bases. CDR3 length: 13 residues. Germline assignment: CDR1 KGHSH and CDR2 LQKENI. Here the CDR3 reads CASSRDTNYGYTF. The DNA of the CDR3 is TGTGCCAGCTCACGGGACACTAACTATGGCTACACCTTC.

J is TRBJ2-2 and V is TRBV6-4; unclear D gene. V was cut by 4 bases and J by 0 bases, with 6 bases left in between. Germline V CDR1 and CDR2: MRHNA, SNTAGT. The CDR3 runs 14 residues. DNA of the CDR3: TGTGCCAGCAGTGGAGTTGCGAACACCGGGGAGCTGTTTTTT. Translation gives CASSGVANTGELFF.

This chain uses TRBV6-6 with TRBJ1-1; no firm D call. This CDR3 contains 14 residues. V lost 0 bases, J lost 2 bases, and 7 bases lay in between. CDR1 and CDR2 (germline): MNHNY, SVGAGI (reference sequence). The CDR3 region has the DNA TGTGCCAGCAGTTACTCATTTGGCAACACTGAAGCTTTCTTT. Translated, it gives CASSYSFGNTEAFF.

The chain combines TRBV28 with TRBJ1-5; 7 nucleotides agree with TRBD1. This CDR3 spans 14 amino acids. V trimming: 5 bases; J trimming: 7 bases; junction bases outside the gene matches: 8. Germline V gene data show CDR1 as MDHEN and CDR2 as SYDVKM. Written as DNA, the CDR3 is TGTGCCAGCAGTCCTCACGACAGGGAACAGCCCCAGCATTTT. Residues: CASSPHDREQPQHF.

This CDR3 reads CASSRGTGFIQGNTIYF. CDR3 bases: TGTGCCAGTAGCCGAGGGACAGGGTTTATCCAGGGAAACACCATATATTTT. This rearrangement joins TRBV19 to TRBJ1-3, with 9 nucleotides matching TRBD1. The V gene's germline CDR1 is LNHDA and CDR2 SQIVND (reference sequence). The CDR3 runs to 17 residues. The ends lost 6 bases at V and 4 bases at J; junction bases unmatched: 13.

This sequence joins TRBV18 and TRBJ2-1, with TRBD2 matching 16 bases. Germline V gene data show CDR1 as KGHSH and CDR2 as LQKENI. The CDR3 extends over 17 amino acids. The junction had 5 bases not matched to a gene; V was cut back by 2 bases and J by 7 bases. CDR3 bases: TGTGCCAGCTCACCAGGGGGACTAGCGGGGGGGAAGAATGAGCAGTTCTTC. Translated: CASSPGGLAGGKNEQFF.

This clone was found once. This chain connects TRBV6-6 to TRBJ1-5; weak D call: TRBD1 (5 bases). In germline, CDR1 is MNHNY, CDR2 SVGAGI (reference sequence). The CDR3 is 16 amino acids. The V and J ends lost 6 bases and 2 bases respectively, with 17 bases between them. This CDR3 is CASRSWQGPGNQPQHF. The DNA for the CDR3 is TGTGCCAGCAGATCTTGGCAGGGCCCGGGCAATCAGCCCCAGCATTTT.

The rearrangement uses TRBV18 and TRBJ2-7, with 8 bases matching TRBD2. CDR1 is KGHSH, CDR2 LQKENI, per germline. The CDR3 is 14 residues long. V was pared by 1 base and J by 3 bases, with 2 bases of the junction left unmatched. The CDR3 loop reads CASSPRGGLYEQYF. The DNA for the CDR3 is TGTGCCAGCTCACCACGCGGGGGGCTCTACGAGCAGTACTTC.

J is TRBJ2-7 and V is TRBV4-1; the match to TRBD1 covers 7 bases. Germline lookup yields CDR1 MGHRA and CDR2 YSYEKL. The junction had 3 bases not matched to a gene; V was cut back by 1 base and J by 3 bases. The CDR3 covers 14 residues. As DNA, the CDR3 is TGCGCCAGCAGCCAAGGCACAGGGGACTACGAGCAGTACTTC. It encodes CASSQGTGDYEQYF.

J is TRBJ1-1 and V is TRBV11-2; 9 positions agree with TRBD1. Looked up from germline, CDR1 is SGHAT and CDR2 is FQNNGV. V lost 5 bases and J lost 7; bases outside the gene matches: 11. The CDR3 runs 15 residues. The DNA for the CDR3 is TGTGCCAGCAGCCTTGTCCCGGGACAGGGACTTGAAGCTTTCTTT. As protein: CASSLVPGQGLEAFF. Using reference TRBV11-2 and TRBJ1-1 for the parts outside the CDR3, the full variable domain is EAGVAQSPRYKIIEKRQSVAFWCNPISGHATLYWYQQILGQGPKLLIQFQNNGVVDDSQLPKDRFSAERLKGVDSTLKIQPAKLEDSAVYLCASSLVPGQGLEAFFGQGTRLTVV.

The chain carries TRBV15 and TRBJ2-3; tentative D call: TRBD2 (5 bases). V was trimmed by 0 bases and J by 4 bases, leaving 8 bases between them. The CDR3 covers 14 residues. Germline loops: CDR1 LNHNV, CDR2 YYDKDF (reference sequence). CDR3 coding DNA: TGTGCCACCAGCAGAGATATTAGCGCAGATACGCAGTATTTT. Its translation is CATSRDISADTQYF. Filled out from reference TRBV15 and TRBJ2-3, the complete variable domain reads DAMVIQNPRYQVTQFGKPVTLSCSQTLNHNVMYWYQQKSSQAPKLLFHYYDKDFNNEADTPDNFQSRRPNTSFCFLDIRSPGLGDTAMYLCATSRDISADTQYFGPGTRLTVL.

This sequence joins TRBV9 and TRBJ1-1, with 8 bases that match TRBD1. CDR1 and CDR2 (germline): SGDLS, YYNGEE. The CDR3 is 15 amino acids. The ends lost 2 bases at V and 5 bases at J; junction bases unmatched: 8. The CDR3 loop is CASSVHGQGGTEAFF. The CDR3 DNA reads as TGTGCCAGCAGCGTCCACGGACAGGGCGGGACTGAAGCTTTCTTT.

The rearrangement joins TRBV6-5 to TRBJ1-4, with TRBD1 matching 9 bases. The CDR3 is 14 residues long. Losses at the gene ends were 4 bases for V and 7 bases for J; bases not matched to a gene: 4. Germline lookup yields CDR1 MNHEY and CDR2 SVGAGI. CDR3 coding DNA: TGTGCCAGCAGTTGGGGACAGGGATTTGAAAAACTGTTTTTT. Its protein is CASSWGQGFEKLFF.

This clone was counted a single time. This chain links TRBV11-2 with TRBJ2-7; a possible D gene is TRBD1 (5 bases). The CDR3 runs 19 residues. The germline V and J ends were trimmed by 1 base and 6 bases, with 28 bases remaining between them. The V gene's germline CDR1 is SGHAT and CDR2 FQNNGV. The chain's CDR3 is CASSLVLVSQAGSFGEQYF. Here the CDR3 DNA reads TGTGCCAGCAGCTTAGTCCTCGTTAGCCAGGCAGGGTCCTTCGGCGAGCAGTACTTC. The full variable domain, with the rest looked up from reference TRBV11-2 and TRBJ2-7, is EAGVAQSPRYKIIEKRQSVAFWCNPISGHATLYWYQQILGQGPKLLIQFQNNGVVDDSQLPKDRFSAERLKGVDSTLKIQPAKLEDSAVYLCASSLVLVSQAGSFGEQYFGPGTRLTVT.

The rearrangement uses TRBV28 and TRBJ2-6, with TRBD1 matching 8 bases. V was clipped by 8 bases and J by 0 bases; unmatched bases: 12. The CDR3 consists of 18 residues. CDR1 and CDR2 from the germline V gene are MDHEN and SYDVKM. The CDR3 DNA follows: TGTGCCAGCGTTGCCACCGGACAGGGCTACTCTGGGGCCAACGTCCTGACTTTC. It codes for CASVATGQGYSGANVLTF.

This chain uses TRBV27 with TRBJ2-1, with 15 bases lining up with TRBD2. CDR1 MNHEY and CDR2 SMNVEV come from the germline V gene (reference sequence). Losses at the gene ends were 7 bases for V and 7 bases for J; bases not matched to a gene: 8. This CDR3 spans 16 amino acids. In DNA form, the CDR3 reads TGTGCCAGCACCTCATCCGGGACTAGCGGGAGGAATGAGCAGTTCTTC. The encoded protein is CASTSSGTSGRNEQFF.

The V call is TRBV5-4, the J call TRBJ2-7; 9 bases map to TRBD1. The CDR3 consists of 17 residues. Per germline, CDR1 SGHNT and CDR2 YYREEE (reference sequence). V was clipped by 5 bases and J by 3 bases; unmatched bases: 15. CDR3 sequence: CASRGETGGIGLYEQYF. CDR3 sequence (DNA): TGTGCCAGCAGAGGGGAGACAGGGGGAATTGGGCTCTACGAGCAGTACTTC.

In DNA form, the CDR3 reads TGTGCCAGCAGCTTGGGACTTCCACAGCAGTTCTTC. Translated, it gives CASSLGLPQQFF. V is TRBV7-9 and J is TRBJ2-1, with D perhaps matching TRBD2 (6 bases). Trimming removed 3 bases from V and 11 bases from J, with 11 bases in between. The CDR3 runs 12 residues. Germline assignment: CDR1 SEHNR and CDR2 FQNEAQ (reference sequence). Drawing the rest from reference TRBV7-9 and TRBJ2-1, the complete variable domain is DTGVSQNPRHKITKRGQNVTFRCDPISEHNRLYWYRQTLGQGPEFLTYFQNEAQLEKSRLLSDRFSAERPKGSFSTLEIQRTEQGDSAMYLCASSLGLPQQFFGPGTRLTVL.

CDR3: CASSPTGWSYNEQFF. As DNA, the CDR3 is TGCGCCAGCAGCCCGACAGGGTGGTCCTACAATGAGCAGTTCTTC. The chain is built from TRBV5-1 and TRBJ2-1, with TRBD1 matching 7 bases. Trimming cost V 4 bases and J 1 base; bases outside gene matches: 5. CDR3 size: 15 residues. The germline V gene encodes CDR1 SGHRS and CDR2 YFSETQ.

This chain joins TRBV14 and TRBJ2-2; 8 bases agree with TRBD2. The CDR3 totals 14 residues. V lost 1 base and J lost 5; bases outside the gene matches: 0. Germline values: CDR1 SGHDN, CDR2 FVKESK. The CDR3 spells CASSQVAGTGELFF. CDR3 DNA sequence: TGTGCCAGCAGCCAAGTAGCGGGGACCGGGGAGCTGTTTTTT.

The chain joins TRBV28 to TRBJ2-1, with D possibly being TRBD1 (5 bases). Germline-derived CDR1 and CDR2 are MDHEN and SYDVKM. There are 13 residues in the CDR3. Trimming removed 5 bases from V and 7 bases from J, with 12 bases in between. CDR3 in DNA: TGTGCCAGCAGTGCCCTCCCAGGGAATGAGCAGTTCTTC. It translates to CASSALPGNEQFF.

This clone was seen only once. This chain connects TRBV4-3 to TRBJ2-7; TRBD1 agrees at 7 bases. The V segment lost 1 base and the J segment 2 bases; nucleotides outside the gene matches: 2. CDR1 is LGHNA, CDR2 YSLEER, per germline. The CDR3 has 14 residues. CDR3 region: CASSQGTGPYEQYF. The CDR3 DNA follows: TGCGCCAGCAGCCAAGGGACAGGTCCCTACGAGCAGTACTTC.

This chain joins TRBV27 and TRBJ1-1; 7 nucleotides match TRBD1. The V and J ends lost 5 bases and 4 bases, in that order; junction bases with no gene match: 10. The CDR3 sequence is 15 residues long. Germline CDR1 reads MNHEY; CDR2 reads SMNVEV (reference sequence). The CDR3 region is CASSGTGVIRTEAFF. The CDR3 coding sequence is TGTGCCAGCAGTGGAACAGGGGTTATTCGCACTGAAGCTTTCTTT.